One and the same sample provided the 12 T cell receptor beta chains below, sequenced in a study of blood T cell repertoires in COVID-19. The protocol was immunoSEQ multiplex PCR, while the TCRdb copy is restricted to in-frame clones and leaves out a portion. The sample has roughly 300,000 clones, about 86% seen once. The specimen sequenced was PBMCs or T cells enriched from blood (not recorded which). The receptors shown here come from a woman between 35 and 50 years old with acute COVID-19.

The chain carries TRBV6-2 or TRBV6-3 and TRBJ2-7; 7 bases line up with TRBD1. Trimming took 2 bases from V and 3 from J; bases not matched to a gene: 4. CDR1 and CDR2 from the germline V gene are MNHEY and SVGEGT. The CDR3 is made up of 14 amino acids. This chain's CDR3 is CASSYNRGIYEQYF. The CDR3 region has the DNA TGTGCCAGCAGTTACAACAGGGGCATCTACGAGCAGTACTTC.

The rearrangement joins TRBV19 to TRBJ1-2, with D tentatively TRBD1 (5 bases). Per germline, CDR1 LNHDA and CDR2 SQIVND (reference sequence). V was pared by 1 base and J by 4 bases, with 19 bases between. The CDR3 sequence is 17 residues long. CDR3 amino acids: CASSIGSRAVGLYGYTF. The CDR3 coding sequence is TGTGCCAGTAGTATAGGGTCCCGGGCTGTGGGGCTCTATGGCTACACCTTC.

This chain uses TRBV10-3 with TRBJ1-1; maybe TRBD1 (5 bases). The V gene's germline CDR1 is ENHRY and CDR2 SYGVKD. Between the trimmed V and J ends, which lost 2 bases and 5 bases, there was a span of 12 bases. The CDR3 runs 14 residues. CDR3 residues: CAISEVWGQTEAFF. CDR3 coding DNA: TGTGCCATCAGTGAGGTATGGGGCCAGACTGAAGCTTTCTTT.

This rearrangement joins TRBV19 to TRBJ1-6; D not resolved. Germline V gives CDR1 LNHDA, CDR2 SQIVND (reference sequence). The CDR3 is made up of 13 amino acids. V was trimmed by 3 bases and J by 7 bases, leaving 7 bases between them. The CDR3 loop is CASSIRANSPLHF. CDR3 sequence (DNA): TGTGCCAGTAGTATCAGAGCGAATTCACCCCTCCACTTT.

This clone turned up a few times. This chain joins TRBV7-3 and TRBJ2-3, with 8 positions matching TRBD2. CDR3 length: 15 residues. CDR1 and CDR2 (germline): SGHTA, FQGTGA. Trimming at V came to 3 bases and at J to 2 bases, leaving 4 bases not matched to a gene. CDR3 loop: CASSFGGASTDTQYF. The CDR3 DNA sequence: TGTGCCAGCAGCTTCGGGGGGGCTTCCACAGATACGCAGTATTTT.

This clone was counted a few times. The gene calls are TRBV7-2 and TRBJ1-2, with 11 bases lining up with TRBD1. Germline CDR1 and CDR2: SGHTA and FQGNSA. V was clipped by 7 bases and J by 6 bases; unmatched bases: 10. This CDR3 has 15 residues. The CDR3, as DNA: TGTGCCAGCACCGGACCCGGGACAGGGGGGCATGGCTACACCTTC. It encodes CASTGPGTGGHGYTF.

This rearrangement joins TRBV2 to TRBJ2-7; perhaps TRBD1 as D (6 bases). The V and J ends lost 7 bases and 2 bases respectively, with 24 bases between them. Germline V lookup: CDR1 SNHLY, CDR2 FYNNEI. The CDR3 length is 17 residues. CDR3 sequence reads: CASTLKPGQRGPYEQYF. Written as DNA, the CDR3 is TGTGCCAGCACGCTAAAGCCCGGACAGCGAGGCCCCTACGAGCAGTACTTC.

The chain has TRBV6-5 and TRBJ2-7, with 12 bases matching TRBD1. The V gene end was trimmed by 2 bases and the J gene end by 5 bases; junction bases not matched to a gene: 4. CDR1 and CDR2 from the germline V gene are MNHEY and SVGAGI. The CDR3 covers 15 residues. The CDR3 protein is CASSYVGQGANEQYF. The CDR3 DNA reads TGTGCCAGCAGTTACGTGGGACAGGGGGCCAACGAGCAGTACTTC.

The chain employs TRBV6-5 and TRBJ1-2; TRBD1 might be the D (5 bases). Trimming pared 2 bases from V and 6 bases from J, leaving 10 bases between. Germline V gene sequence: CDR1 MNHEY, CDR2 SVGAGI. The CDR3 has 13 amino acids. The CDR3 DNA follows: TGTGCCAGCAGTTACAGCGGGGGAGATGGCTACACCTTC. It is translated as CASSYSGGDGYTF.

This chain links TRBV3-1 (or the pseudogene TRBV3-2) with TRBJ2-7; maybe TRBD1 (6 bases). This CDR3 has 14 amino acids. V lost 6 bases to trimming and J lost 3 bases, with 15 bases between them. The germline V gene has CDR1 LGHDT and CDR2 YNNKEL (reference sequence). The CDR3 nucleotides are TGTGCCAGCAGTACACCGAAACAGGGCTACGAGCAGTACTTC. Translated, it gives CASSTPKQGYEQYF.

This clone was counted once. The chain is built from TRBV18 and TRBJ1-2; D remains ambiguous. The CDR3 contains 14 residues. Germline V gene sequence: CDR1 KGHSH, CDR2 LQKENI. The V end was cut by 0 bases, the J end by 1 base, with 6 bases between. The CDR3 bases are TGTGCCAGCTCACCACCGACTGTTAACTATGGCTACACCTTC. This translates into CASSPPTVNYGYTF.

The sample holds a few counts of this clone. The chain couples TRBV7-8 to TRBJ2-7; D is unresolved. The V end was cut by 5 bases, the J end by 4 bases, with 9 bases between. In germline, CDR1 is SGHVS, CDR2 FQNEAQ. The length of the CDR3 is 12 residues. The CDR3 bases are TGTGCCAGCAGCCCGCACCAGTACGAGCAGTACTTC. Its protein product is CASSPHQYEQYF.